This T cell receptor (beta chain) was observed in a study of blood T cells in healthy people across ages. The study's findings and limits: Researchers deemed the diversity estimates from one million T cells underestimates.

Isolation yielded PBMCs, at least 7 million per sample, in every case. Each sample provided at least 5 micrograms of extracted total RNA. The authors ran a second PCR of roughly 6 to 12 cycles using a sample-barcoded 5' primer and a J-beta primer mix. Using its own MiXCR run on the 5' RACE reads, TCRdb lists one record per CDR3 protein. This repertoire shows over 1.5 million distinct CDR3 sequences, roughly 50% found once; its top ten account for 2% to 2.5%. Details on this clonotype: Its antigen is not identified.

The clonotype comes from a woman aged 40-49 years in good health. Sequencing was carried out using blood.

CDR3: CRNRASNQPQHF. CDR3 coding DNA: TGCAGGAACAGGGCTAGCAATCAGCCCCAGCATTTT. The chain recombines TRBV20-1 with TRBJ1-5, with TRBD1 as a possible D gene (6 bases). Germline-derived CDR1 and CDR2 are DFQATT and SNEGSKA (reference sequence). There are 12 residues in the CDR3.